This TCR beta chain was retrieved from a study of blood T cell repertoires in COVID-19. Study details: In each case, the material was cDNA or gDNA derived from T cells, B-cell-depleted T cells, or PBMCs.

In the authors' workflow: Amplification of reference gene primers provided the estimated nucleated cell counts. Data came from immunoSEQ multiplex PCR; TCRdb stores just in-frame clones and leaves some out. The V and J calls and clone size come from that table; D and trimming were worked out from the DNA. The profile shows 200,000 to 250,000 clones, 65% to 85% of them singletons. Cohorts were assigned according to the clinical history that participants reported. Sequencing used PBMCs or T cells enriched from blood (not recorded which). The TCR comes from a woman in her sixties or seventies who had recovered from COVID-19.

In nucleotides, the CDR3 is TGTGCCAGCAGTTTATGGCGAGGAGAGACCCAGTACTTC. Encoded protein: CASSLWRGETQYF. J is TRBJ2-5 and V is TRBV27; D gene ambiguous. Trimming shortened V by 1 base and J by 4 bases, and 7 bases separated the two germline ends. The CDR3 spans 13 residues. Germline V gene lookup returns CDR1 MNHEY and CDR2 SMNVEV (reference sequence).